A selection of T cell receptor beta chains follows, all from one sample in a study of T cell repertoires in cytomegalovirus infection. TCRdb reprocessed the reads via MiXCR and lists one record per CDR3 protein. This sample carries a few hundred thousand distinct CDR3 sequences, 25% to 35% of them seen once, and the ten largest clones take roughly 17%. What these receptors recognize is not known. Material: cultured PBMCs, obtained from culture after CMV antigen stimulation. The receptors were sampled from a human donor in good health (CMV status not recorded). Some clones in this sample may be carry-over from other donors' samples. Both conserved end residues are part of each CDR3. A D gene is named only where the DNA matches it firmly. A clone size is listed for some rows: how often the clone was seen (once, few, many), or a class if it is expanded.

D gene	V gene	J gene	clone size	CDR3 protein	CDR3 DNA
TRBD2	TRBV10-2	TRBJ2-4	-	CASSESRRLAGENIQYF	TGCGCCAGCAGTGAGTCCCGACGACTAGCGGGCGAAAACATTCAGTACTTC
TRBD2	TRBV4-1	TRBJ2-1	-	CASSQDLLAGFRDEQFF	TGCGCCAGCAGCCAAGATCTCCTAGCGGGTTTTAGGGATGAGCAGTTCTTC
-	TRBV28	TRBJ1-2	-	CASRDRGGKGYGYTF	TGTGCCAGCAGGGACAGAGGGGGTAAGGGCTATGGCTACACCTTC
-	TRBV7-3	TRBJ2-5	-	CASSPSHRETQYF	TGTGCCAGCAGCCCCTCCCACAGAGAGACCCAGTACTTC
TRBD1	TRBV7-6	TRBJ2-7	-	CASSSGQVGSYEQYF	TGTGCCAGCAGCTCGGGACAGGTGGGGTCCTACGAGCAGTACTTC
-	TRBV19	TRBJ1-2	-	CASEGDRLYGYTF	TGTGCCAGCGAAGGGGATCGTCTCTATGGCTACACCTTC
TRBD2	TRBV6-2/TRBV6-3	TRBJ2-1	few	CASSYSWTSNDEQFF	TGTGCCAGCAGTTACAGCTGGACTAGCAACGATGAGCAGTTCTTC
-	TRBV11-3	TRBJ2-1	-	CASSLAAAYNEQFF	TGTGCCAGCAGCTTAGCGGCAGCCTACAATGAGCAGTTCTTC
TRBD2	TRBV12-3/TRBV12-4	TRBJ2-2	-	CASSMGLAGANTGELFF	TGTGCCAGCAGTATGGGACTAGCGGGAGCCAACACCGGGGAGCTGTTTTTT
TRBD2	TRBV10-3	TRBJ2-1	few	CATRREGLNEQFF	TGTGCCACCCGGCGGGAGGGCCTAAATGAGCAGTTCTTC
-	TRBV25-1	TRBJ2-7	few	CASSDLGTSSYEQYF	TGTGCCAGCAGTGACTTGGGCACGAGCTCCTACGAGCAGTACTTC